This T cell receptor (beta chain) was sequenced for a study of control samples from healthy donors and cancer patients. Here immunoSEQ multiplex PCR was the method, and the copy in TCRdb shows in-frame clones only, minus some. The table has 150,000 to 200,000 clones, approximately 90% seen once; the top ten hold more than 1.3%. The CDR3 sequence is 16 residues long. The V end lost 3 bases, the J end lost 3 bases, and 21 bases lay between the germline ends. From germline, CDR1 is DFQATT and CDR2 SNEGSKA (reference sequence). Sample: blood. This receptor was identified in a man under 40 in good health. V gene TRBV20-1 combines with J gene TRBJ2-7; D might be TRBD1 or TRBD2, each matching 7 bases. CDR3 bases: TGCAGTGCTAGTGATGGGGACAGCGGGGCACTCTACGAGCAGTACTTC. Its translation: CSASDGDSGALYEQYF.